The rows below give T cell receptor beta chains drawn from one sample of a study of shared clonotypes between healthy human individuals. Repertoires were generated with immunoSEQ multiplex PCR, while TCRdb's copy carries only in-frame clones and drops some. This table has roughly 2,000,000 clones, around 95% appearing once. Sequenced: naive CD8+ T cells from PBMCs. These receptors were taken from a man younger than 35 in good health. Some clones in this sample may be carry-over from other donors' samples. Both conserved end residues are part of each CDR3. A D gene is named only where the DNA matches it firmly. Some rows have no size entry. The others give once, few or many, or a class for an expanded clone.

TRBV4-1	-	-	TRBJ2-5	TGCGCCAGCAGCCAAGGTACGAGCAGGGACCAAGAGACCCAGTACTTC	CASSQGTSRDQETQYF
TRBV7-4	-	-	TRBJ2-1	TGTGCCAGCAGTCCCACATCTCATGCCTACAATGAGCAGTTCTTC	CASSPTSHAYNEQFF
TRBV9	-	-	TRBJ2-7	TGTGCCAGCAGCGTAGGTAGCGAGTCGTACGAGCAGTACTTC	CASSVGSESYEQYF
TRBV28	-	-	TRBJ1-3	TGTGCCAGCAGTTTAATTAGGGGCAGGTCCTCTGGAAACACCATATATTTT	CASSLIRGRSSGNTIYF
TRBV7-9	-	-	TRBJ1-1	TGTGCCAGCACCGGGGTGGGGGCTAGGGCTGAAGCTTTCTTT	CASTGVGARAEAFF
TRBV19	TRBD2	-	TRBJ2-1	TGTGCCAGTAGGCTAGCGGGAGAGAATGAGCAGTTCTTC	CASRLAGENEQFF
TRBV5-6	-	-	TRBJ2-1	TGTGCCAGCAGCCGGTGGAGGCTGGACAATGAGCAGTTCTTC	CASSRWRLDNEQFF
TRBV29-1	-	-	TRBJ1-4	TGCAGCGCGACAGCAACTAATGAAAAACTGTTTTTT	CSATATNEKLFF
TRBV28	-	-	TRBJ1-4	TGTGCCAGCAGTGTGGGGGTTCTTGCAACTAATGAAAAACTGTTTTTT	CASSVGVLATNEKLFF
TRBV7-9	TRBD1	-	TRBJ2-7	TGTGCCAGCCACGGGACAGGGGCAGAGCAGTACTTC	CASHGTGAEQYF
TRBV2	-	few	TRBJ1-2	TGTGCCAGCAGATCCATCGAGGGGTCATATGGCTACACCTTC	CASRSIEGSYGYTF
TRBV7-6	-	once	TRBJ2-3	TGTGCCAGCAGCTTAGAGTGGGCGGCAGATACGCAGTATTTT	CASSLEWAADTQYF
TRBV7-8	-	-	TRBJ1-3	TGTGCCAGCAGCTCACCGACAGTGTTCTCTGGAAACACCATATATTTT	CASSSPTVFSGNTIYF
TRBV20-1	TRBD1	once	TRBJ1-1	TGCAGTCTACACAGGGGGGAAGCTTTCTTT	CSLHRGEAFF
TRBV20-1	-	-	TRBJ2-2	TGCAGGGCGGGCACCGGGGAGCTGTTTTTT	CRAGTGELFF
TRBV6-6	-	-	TRBJ2-7	TGTGCCAGCAGTTACTCGGGAGGTTATCTAGGTTACGAGCAGTACTTC	CASSYSGGYLGYEQYF
TRBV5-1	TRBD2	-	TRBJ2-3	TGCGCCAGCGAAAGGACCTCCCCGGGAGGAGATACGCAGTATTTT	CASERTSPGGDTQYF
TRBV7-9	-	-	TRBJ1-1	TGTGCCAGCAGCCTCGGTGGAAGAAGCACTGAAGCTTTCTTT	CASSLGGRSTEAFF
TRBV19	-	-	TRBJ1-2	TGTGCCAGTAGTTCATCGTCCGGGGGCGGCTACACCTTC	CASSSSSGGGYTF
TRBV29-1	-	few	TRBJ1-2	TGCAGCGGAACGGGAGACTATGGCTACACCTTC	CSGTGDYGYTF
TRBV19	-	-	TRBJ2-7	TGTGCCAGCGGAGGGCGGGACGCCACCTACGAGCAGTACTTC	CASGGRDATYEQYF
TRBV6-1	-	once	TRBJ1-5	TGTGCCAGCAGTGAACTGGCTCGACAGCCCCAGCATTTT	CASSELARQPQHF
TRBV27	TRBD2	-	TRBJ2-1	TGTGCCAGCTTCGCAGCGGGAGTCTACAATGAGCAGTTCTTC	CASFAAGVYNEQFF
TRBV19	-	few	TRBJ1-1	TGTGCCAGTAGTACTCGACAGGCGAACACTGAAGCTTTCTTT	CASSTRQANTEAFF
TRBV6-1	TRBD1	-	TRBJ2-4	TGTGCCAGCAGTGTGACAGGGGGAGTGGACATTCAGTACTTC	CASSVTGGVDIQYF
TRBV6-5	TRBD1	once	TRBJ2-7	TGTGCCAGCAGTTATGGACAGGGAACTTTCTACGAGCAGTACTTC	CASSYGQGTFYEQYF
TRBV9	TRBD1	-	TRBJ1-1	TGTGCCAGCAGCGTAGCAGGGACAGGGGTCGCTGAAGCTTTCTTT	CASSVAGTGVAEAFF
TRBV27	-	-	TRBJ2-7	TGTGCCAGCAGTTTTAACGGGGCCTACGAGCAGTACTTC	CASSFNGAYEQYF
TRBV5-4	TRBD2	-	TRBJ2-7	TGTGCCAGCAGCTTCGGACTAGCGGGAGCCTACGAGCAGTACTTC	CASSFGLAGAYEQYF
TRBV2	-	-	TRBJ1-2	TGTGCCAGCAGTGAAGCGGGCATCGGTGGCTACACCTTC	CASSEAGIGGYTF
TRBV27	-	-	TRBJ1-3	TGTGCCAGCAGTCCGCTAAGGGGGACGCGCTCTGGAAACACCATATATTTT	CASSPLRGTRSGNTIYF
TRBV27	-	-	TRBJ2-5	TGTGCCAGCACCGTCGGCAGGGGAGAGACCCAGTACTTC	CASTVGRGETQYF
TRBV18	-	-	TRBJ1-1	TGTGCCAGCTCACCCTATCCCCGTTTTAGCGAGGAGAACACTGAAGCTTTCTTT	CASSPYPRFSEENTEAFF
TRBV11-2	-	-	TRBJ2-1	TGTGCCAGCAGCTTAGTGCTAGCGCGCTACAATGAGCAGTTCTTC	CASSLVLARYNEQFF
TRBV5-1	TRBD2	-	TRBJ2-1	TGCGCCAGCAGATCTAGCGGGAGGATCATTTCCTACAATGAGCAGTTCTTC	CASRSSGRIISYNEQFF
TRBV27	-	once	TRBJ1-2	TGTGCCAGCAGTTTATCGGGGGTTGCCTATGGCTACACCTTC	CASSLSGVAYGYTF
TRBV7-3	-	-	TRBJ2-3	TGTGCCAGCAGCTCCGTGGGAGGCGGCACAGATACGCAGTATTTT	CASSSVGGGTDTQYF
TRBV6-5	-	-	TRBJ1-2	TGTGCCAGCAGTTACTCTCAGGAGTCCTATGGCTACACCTTC	CASSYSQESYGYTF